The entry below gives a single T cell receptor beta chain sequence along with its context. Its target antigen remains unknown. No base qualities exist here, and no much larger clone lies one base off it. The treatment or condition label, as the study defines it: live attenuated yellow fever vaccine strain. At each blood-draw timepoint, two biological replicates of bulk PBMCs were obtained. PBMCs were isolated from peripheral blood using a standard Ficoll-Paque protocol. RNA was extracted with TriZol from bulk PBMCs, CD4 and CD8 fractions, and dextramer-positive and dextramer-negative fractions. CDR1 and CDR2 are drawn from the germline V gene: SGHRS, YFSETQ. The junction carries 9 bases between V and J, which are trimmed by 4 bases and 2 bases respectively. Spanning cysteine to phenylalanine, the CDR3 consists of 13 amino acids. The sequence is cut down to CDR3 DNA, 39 bases in frame from base 1. The data are from a study of T cells after yellow fever vaccination (dated by TCRdb to about 2019). Regarding the research as a whole: The SMART-Seq v4 Ultra Low Input RNA kit was used to prepare libraries from fractions with low cell numbers. Bulk TCR alpha and beta repertoires were sequenced longitudinally to track T-cell clones before and after primary and booster YFV17D yellow fever vaccination. Two healthy male donors, one aged 18 to 30 and one aged 30 to 40 years, were included in the cohort. Blood samples were taken at several timepoints before and after primary and secondary immunization, and bulk PBMC replicates and cell subsets were isolated. Study-level results and caveats: Most clones expanded after primary vaccination were re-detected after the booster (around 96% of CD4 and 88% of CD8), suggesting broad memory maintenance. FACS-sorted repertoires could contain abundant contaminating clonotypes from the bulk population, so computational filtering was required. A small share of clonotypes occurred in both CD4 and CD8 compartments, likely arising from convergent recombination. The secondary T-cell response was found to be weaker but faster than the primary response, with a peak reached on day 5 rather than on day 15. The study included only a couple of donors, which limits how far the findings can be generalized.

Sequencer: Illumina NovaSeq 6000. Synthesis of TCR cDNA relied on 5'RACE template switching, a step that introduced a universal primer site along with unique molecular identifiers. Priming for cDNA synthesis came from both the TCR alpha and TCR beta constant segments. Two PCR steps were used to amplify libraries, with sample barcodes and sequencing adapters being added in the second step. Sequencing of libraries was done on Illumina HiSeq 2500 (2x100 bp) or NovaSeq (2x150 bp). Processing in the source paper ran as follows. Reads were demultiplexed and collapsed into UMI consensus sequences with MIGEC, and V(D)J alignment was performed with MiXCR. Clonotypes responding to the vaccine were identified with edgeR on replicate PBMC samples, with the criteria of FDR below 0.01 and a log2 fold change above 5 up to day 15. CD4 or CD8 identity was assigned to each bulk clonotype according to whether the clonotype was present at higher abundance in the sequenced CD4 repertoire or the sequenced CD8 repertoire. Through fastp at Q25 and MiXCR, TCRdb rebuilt clones from the public reads, retaining in-frame beta chains. Each entry merges the rows of one CDR3 protein and shows their most common DNA and genes. The V and J calls reflect TCRdb's pipeline rather than the authors' work. Counted in this sample were more than 300,000 distinct CDR3 sequences; around 4.5% of them appeared once. Less than 20% of the sample goes to the ten largest clones.

The receptor chain draws on TRBV5-1 and TRBJ1-1; tentative D gene TRBD1, with 6 bases matching. Source: PBMCs, taken 15 days after the yellow fever booster vaccination. The TCR sequence derives from a man between 18 and 35 years old who received the YFV17D yellow fever vaccine. Here the CDR3 is given as CASSAGANTEAFF. The sequence in DNA is TGCGCCAGCAGCGCGGGGGCAAACACTGAAGCTTTCTTT.